The sample holds many counts of the clone carrying this T cell receptor (beta chain). These data are taken from a study of regulatory T cells in long-lasting Graves disease. This sample's time point: newly diagnosed GD, antithyroid drugs for less than 3 months. From RNA extracted from PBMCs, the TCR library was made. The CDR3 is 14 residues long. Between the trimmed V and J ends, which lost 2 bases and 2 bases, there was a span of 8 bases. Germline V gives CDR1 SGHTA, CDR2 FQGTGA. In building TCR beta libraries, iRepertoire HTBI primers were used together with Arm-PCR of CDR3 regions. Using its own MiXCR run on the multiplex PCR reads, TCRdb lists one record per CDR3 protein. The data contain more than 300,000 distinct CDR3 sequences, roughly 10% of them singletons. These data also formed part of another study, on T cells in Graves' hyperthyroidism and ophthalmopathy. That paper notes: Patients between 18 and 65 years old had hyperthyroidism, newly diagnosed and lasting under 2 months.

This sequence originates from a woman in her late teens or twenties with Graves disease. Material: peripheral blood mononuclear cells (PBMCs), obtained at new diagnosis, from a patient treated with antithyroid drugs. The chain has TRBV7-3 and TRBJ2-3; possibly TRBD1 for D (5 bases). The CDR3 is CASSLGAFTDTQYF. CDR3 in DNA: TGTGCCAGCAGCTTAGGGGCTTTCACAGATACGCAGTATTTT. The whole variable domain, filled in from reference TRBV7-3 and TRBJ2-3, reads GAGVSQTPSNKVTEKGKYVELRCDPISGHTALYWYRQSLGQGPEFLIYFQGTGAADDSGLPNDRFFAVRPEGSVSTLKIQRTERGDSAVYLCASSLGAFTDTQYFGPGTRLTVL.